This is a list of T cell receptor beta chains from one sample in a study of vaccination effects on CD4 cells after COVID-19. These receptors have no identified antigens. Clones were read by immunoSEQ multiplex PCR, and TCRdb kept only the in-frame ones, dropping some. The sample yields roughly 76,000 clones, approximately 74% seen once. The input for sequencing was CD4+ T cells from PBMCs cultured with HCoV-229E spike peptides, taken before COVID-19 vaccination. These receptors came from a human donor who received a COVID-19 vaccine. The CDR3 runs from the conserved cysteine through the conserved F or W. Fields, in order: clone size, J gene, V gene, D gene, CDR3 protein, CDR3 DNA. D genes are given only for firm matches. For some rows the clone size is stated as once, few or many, or as a class when expanded; others skip it.

size: .
J: TRBJ1-6
V: TRBV5-6
D: .
CDR3: CASSPSGFSSPLHF
DNA: TGTGCCAGCAGCCCGTCAGGGTTCTCTTCACCCCTCCACTTT

size: .
J: TRBJ1-2
V: TRBV28
D: .
CDR3: CASRDGVFVYGYTF
DNA: TGTGCCAGCAGGGACGGAGTCTTCGTCTATGGCTACACCTTC

size: .
J: TRBJ1-1
V: TRBV29-1
D: .
CDR3: CSVEGTAPEAFF
DNA: TGCAGCGTTGAAGGGACAGCCCCTGAAGCTTTCTTT

size: once
J: TRBJ1-5
V: TRBV19
D: .
CDR3: CASSKGRGLNSNQPQHF
DNA: TGTGCCAGTAGTAAGGGGAGGGGCCTCAATAGCAATCAGCCCCAGCATTTT

size: .
J: TRBJ2-5
V: TRBV5-1
D: .
CDR3: CASSRGADEGTQYF
DNA: TGCGCCAGCAGCCGGGGTGCGGACGAAGGGACCCAGTACTTC

size: .
J: TRBJ1-2
V: TRBV5-1
D: .
CDR3: CASSQGGTNYGYTF
DNA: TGCGCCAGCAGCCAGGGCGGGACTAACTATGGCTACACCTTC

size: .
J: TRBJ2-1
V: TRBV7-3
D: .
CDR3: CASSPLGLPPVNEQFF
DNA: TGTGCCAGCAGCCCCCTCGGTTTACCTCCGGTAAATGAGCAGTTCTTC

size: .
J: TRBJ1-5
V: TRBV6-2/TRBV6-3
D: .
CDR3: CASSYSRIGIPNQPQHF
DNA: TGTGCCAGCAGTTACTCGAGAATCGGTATTCCCAATCAGCCCCAGCATTTT

size: .
J: TRBJ1-2
V: TRBV6-5
D: .
CDR3: CASSTGSGYTF
DNA: TGTGCCAGCAGCACAGGGTCTGGCTACACCTTC

size: .
J: TRBJ1-6
V: TRBV5-1
D: .
CDR3: CASSLAWPGPSGSPLHF
DNA: TGCGCCAGCAGCTTGGCCTGGCCAGGGCCCTCGGGTTCACCCCTCCACTTT

size: .
J: TRBJ2-5
V: TRBV12-3/TRBV12-4
D: .
CDR3: CASSFGSWETQYF
DNA: TGTGCCAGCAGTTTTGGTTCATGGGAGACCCAGTACTTC

size: .
J: TRBJ2-2
V: TRBV24-1
D: TRBD1
CDR3: CATSSSTGDTNTGELFF
DNA: TGTGCCACCAGCTCTTCGACAGGGGATACGAACACCGGGGAGCTGTTTTTT

size: .
J: TRBJ1-1
V: TRBV18
D: .
CDR3: CASSPHADTEAFF
DNA: TGTGCCAGCTCACCACACGCGGACACTGAAGCTTTCTTT

size: .
J: TRBJ1-5
V: TRBV6-5
D: TRBD1
CDR3: CASSPDRGRDQPQHF
DNA: TGTGCCAGCAGCCCCGACAGGGGTAGGGATCAGCCCCAGCATTTT

size: .
J: TRBJ2-5
V: TRBV7-9
D: TRBD2
CDR3: CASSLAVGSGGRETQYF
DNA: TGTGCCAGCAGCTTAGCGGTCGGTAGCGGGGGGAGGGAGACCCAGTACTTC

size: .
J: TRBJ1-2
V: TRBV3-1/TRBV3-2
D: .
CDR3: CASSQEGANYGYTF
DNA: TGTGCCAGCAGCCAAGAGGGGGCTAACTATGGCTACACCTTC

size: .
J: TRBJ1-6
V: TRBV29-1
D: .
CDR3: CSVDGRDAYNSPLHF
DNA: TGCAGCGTTGATGGTCGGGACGCCTATAATTCACCCCTCCACTTT

size: few
J: TRBJ1-1
V: TRBV3-1/TRBV3-2
D: .
CDR3: CASSLSRAGTEAFF
DNA: TGTGCCAGCAGCCTCAGCAGGGCGGGCACTGAAGCTTTCTTT

size: .
J: TRBJ2-3
V: TRBV11-2
D: TRBD2
CDR3: CASSLAVGLAGVRNTQYF
DNA: TGTGCCAGCAGCTTAGCTGTCGGGCTAGCGGGGGTCCGGAATACGCAGTATTTT

size: .
J: TRBJ1-5
V: TRBV3-1/TRBV3-2
D: .
CDR3: CASSQQYNQPQHF
DNA: TGTGCCAGCAGCCAGCAGTACAATCAGCCCCAGCATTTT

size: .
J: TRBJ1-2
V: TRBV7-9
D: TRBD1
CDR3: CASSTETGGDFNGYTF
DNA: TGTGCCAGCAGCACAGAGACAGGGGGCGACTTTAATGGCTACACCTTC

size: few
J: TRBJ2-5
V: TRBV2
D: TRBD1
CDR3: CASSDGGRGQGQETQYF
DNA: TGTGCCAGCAGTGACGGGGGGCGGGGACAGGGTCAAGAGACCCAGTACTTC

size: few
J: TRBJ1-5
V: TRBV19
D: .
CDR3: CATRQGSQPQHF
DNA: TGTGCCACCCGCCAGGGCAGTCAGCCCCAGCATTTT

size: few
J: TRBJ2-3
V: TRBV5-1
D: .
CDR3: CASSHRDFTDTQYF
DNA: TGCGCCAGCAGCCACCGGGATTTCACAGATACGCAGTATTTT

size: .
J: TRBJ1-2
V: TRBV19
D: .
CDR3: CASSIGDGANYGYTF
DNA: TGTGCCAGTAGTATAGGGGACGGAGCTAACTATGGCTACACCTTC

size: .
J: TRBJ1-1
V: TRBV2
D: .
CDR3: CASQTRSGNTEAFF
DNA: TGTGCCAGCCAAACCCGCTCAGGGAACACTGAAGCTTTCTTT

size: .
J: TRBJ2-6
V: TRBV5-1
D: .
CDR3: CASSLGSGANVLTF
DNA: TGCGCCAGCAGCCTGGGATCTGGGGCCAACGTCCTGACTTTC

size: .
J: TRBJ1-6
V: TRBV2
D: .
CDR3: CASSDNAHLHF
DNA: TGTGCCAGCAGTGATAATGCCCACCTCCACTTT

size: once
J: TRBJ2-2
V: TRBV5-1
D: TRBD2
CDR3: CASSPSTSGGVGELFF
DNA: TGCGCCAGCAGCCCCTCGACTAGCGGGGGAGTCGGGGAGCTGTTTTTT

size: .
J: TRBJ2-6
V: TRBV27
D: .
CDR3: CASSFPTGTREGSGANVLTF
DNA: TGTGCCAGCAGTTTTCCGACAGGTACCAGGGAAGGCTCTGGGGCCAACGTCCTGACTTTC

size: .
J: TRBJ1-5
V: TRBV6-2/TRBV6-3
D: .
CDR3: CASSSLSGGNQPQHF
DNA: TGTGCCAGCAGTTCGCTCTCAGGGGGCAATCAGCCCCAGCATTTT

size: .
J: TRBJ1-2
V: TRBV3-1/TRBV3-2
D: TRBD1
CDR3: CASSLMFGQGESGYTF
DNA: TGTGCCAGCAGCCTGATGTTTGGACAGGGAGAAAGTGGCTACACCTTC

size: few
J: TRBJ2-4
V: TRBV5-1
D: .
CDR3: CASSLEGGRAKNIQYF
DNA: TGCGCCAGCAGCTTAGAGGGAGGTAGGGCCAAAAACATTCAGTACTTC

size: .
J: TRBJ2-1
V: TRBV7-6
D: TRBD2
CDR3: CASSVLAGDSYEQFF
DNA: TGTGCCAGCAGCGTACTAGCGGGGGACTCCTATGAGCAGTTCTTC

size: .
J: TRBJ1-3
V: TRBV4-2
D: .
CDR3: CASSQDISGGRFGNTIYF
DNA: TGTGCCAGCAGCCAAGATATATCGGGGGGCAGATTTGGAAACACCATATATTTT

size: few
J: TRBJ2-1
V: TRBV7-9
D: TRBD2
CDR3: CASSLTSGGAGNEQFF
DNA: TGTGCCAGCAGTCTCACTAGCGGGGGGGCCGGCAATGAGCAGTTCTTC

size: .
J: TRBJ1-1
V: TRBV18
D: .
CDR3: CASSQGGHSTEAFF
DNA: TGTGCCAGCTCACAAGGGGGACACAGCACTGAAGCTTTCTTT

size: once
J: TRBJ1-1
V: TRBV4-3
D: .
CDR3: CASSRLSLGTEAFF
DNA: TGCGCCAGCAGCCGTCTATCGCTTGGCACTGAAGCTTTCTTT

size: few
J: TRBJ2-1
V: TRBV2
D: TRBD1
CDR3: CASSGDRGHNEQFF
DNA: TGTGCCAGCAGTGGGGACAGGGGGCACAATGAGCAGTTCTTC

size: .
J: TRBJ1-2
V: TRBV6-5
D: .
CDR3: CASIIGPRYTF
DNA: TGTGCCAGCATCATCGGACCGCGTTACACCTTC

size: .
J: TRBJ2-5
V: TRBV18
D: .
CDR3: CASSPREVRQETQYF
DNA: TGTGCCAGCTCACCCCGGGAAGTTCGGCAAGAGACCCAGTACTTC

size: few
J: TRBJ1-1
V: TRBV19
D: .
CDR3: CASSLEGGTEAFF
DNA: TGTGCCAGTTCTCTCGAGGGAGGCACTGAAGCTTTCTTT

size: once
J: TRBJ2-5
V: TRBV6-6
D: TRBD2
CDR3: CASSAVTLAGGGTQYF
DNA: TGTGCCAGCAGCGCCGTTACCTTGGCGGGGGGTGGGACCCAGTACTTC

size: .
J: TRBJ2-5
V: TRBV4-1
D: .
CDR3: CASSQDPGPPSAQYF
DNA: TGCGCCAGCAGCCAAGACCCGGGACCGCCATCGGCCCAGTACTTC

size: .
J: TRBJ2-5
V: TRBV10-1
D: TRBD1
CDR3: CASSEDRARQETQYF
DNA: TGCGCCAGCAGTGAGGACAGGGCCCGACAAGAGACCCAGTACTTC

size: .
J: TRBJ1-2
V: TRBV5-1
D: .
CDR3: CASSLGDGYGYTF
DNA: TGCGCCAGCAGCTTGGGGGACGGGTATGGCTACACCTTC

size: few
J: TRBJ1-1
V: TRBV7-3
D: .
CDR3: CASSPTGNTEAFF
DNA: TGTGCCAGCAGCCCCACGGGGAACACTGAAGCTTTCTTT

size: .
J: TRBJ2-2
V: TRBV10-1
D: .
CDR3: CASKGGRETGELFF
DNA: TGCGCCAGCAAGGGTGGCAGGGAGACCGGGGAGCTGTTTTTT

size: .
J: TRBJ2-3
V: TRBV24-1
D: .
CDR3: CATSDFQGDTQYF
DNA: TGTGCCACCAGTGATTTCCAGGGCGATACGCAGTATTTT

size: .
J: TRBJ2-4
V: TRBV5-1
D: TRBD2
CDR3: CASSLGGGIAKNIQYF
DNA: TGCGCCAGCAGCCTTGGGGGGGGTATAGCCAAAAACATTCAGTACTTC

size: .
J: TRBJ1-4
V: TRBV5-1
D: .
CDR3: CASSGAGQTNEKLFF
DNA: TGCGCCAGCAGCGGGGCGGGACAAACTAATGAAAAACTGTTTTTT

size: once
J: TRBJ1-5
V: TRBV24-1
D: .
CDR3: CATSDSRTGDFEPQHF
DNA: TGTGCCACCAGTGATAGCCGGACGGGGGATTTCGAGCCCCAGCATTTT